This T cell receptor (beta chain) derives from a study of tumor and adjacent non-tumor tissue in lung cancer. This sample's RNA came from whole unsorted tissue. More than 3 cm separated this lung sample from the edge of the tumor. The V and J ends lost 7 bases and 2 bases respectively, with 9 bases between them. CDR1 SQVTM and CDR2 ANQGSEA come from the germline V gene. The CDR3 is 12 residues long. Relative to its sample, this clonotype is medium-sized (0.01 to 0.1%). A modified ARM-PCR protocol with three rounds of nested PCR amplified TCRbeta. TCRdb ran MiXCR on the multiplex PCR reads and lists one entry per CDR3 protein. The sample includes some 51,000 distinct CDR3 sequences, roughly two thirds seen only once; the top ten take approximately 30%.

This chain joins TRBV29-1 and TRBJ2-1; tentatively, D is TRBD2 (5 bases). This TCR came from a woman aged 70-85 years with non-small cell lung cancer. Input material: distant non-tumor lung tissue. The CDR3 DNA reads TGCAGCGCGGACGGGACCTACAATGAGCAGTTCTTC. It encodes CSADGTYNEQFF.